The TCR beta chain under discussion was sequenced for a study of shared clonotypes between healthy human individuals. Turning to this clone: Its antigen remains unidentified.

Once extracted for a subset, genomic DNA was divided evenly among several immunoSEQ plates. Sorted-subset replicate PCR reactions contained roughly 200 ng DNA, corresponding to about 30,000 T cell genomes. Authors' analysis steps: ImmunoSEQ gave junction-only sequences without quality scores, so filtering differed. Data came from immunoSEQ multiplex PCR; TCRdb stores just in-frame clones and leaves some out. That table is the source of V, J and clone size, and D and trimming were worked out from the DNA. The table lists some 2 million clones, 90% to 95% of them singletons. General observations from the study: Rarefaction exposed incomplete sorted-subset sequencing despite large depth.

The CDR3 runs to 18 residues. The V gene's germline CDR1 is MNHEY and CDR2 SMNVEV (reference sequence). Unmatched junction bases numbered 6, after V lost 3 bases and J lost 0 bases. The source of this sequence is a man aged 18 to 35 in good health. The sequenced sample was naive CD4+ T cells sorted from blood. As for subset: CD45RA+ positively selected. The V call is TRBV27, the J call TRBJ2-1, with 12 bases that match TRBD2. CDR3 DNA sequence: TGTGCCAGCAGTTTCACTAGCGGGGGGCCGAGCTCCTACAATGAGCAGTTCTTC. Encoded protein: CASSFTSGGPSSYNEQFF.